Listed here are 3 T cell receptor beta chains from one sample, sequenced in a study of control samples from healthy donors and cancer patients (dated by TCRdb to about 2020). Library preparation used the immunoSEQ multiplex PCR assay. TCRdb re-hosts the immuneACCESS table, in-frame sequences only. Its copies lack some clones; in the studies checked, an unresolved V gene accounts for under half of them, and the cause for the rest is not known. The table for this sample lists around 94,000 clones; around 83% of them were counted only once. The top ten constitute 0.95% to 1.5% of the sample. The sequencing sample was made of blood. The source of these receptors is a woman in her fifties or sixties in good health.

The rearrangement links TRBV3-1 (or the pseudogene TRBV3-2) to TRBJ2-5; D is undetermined. Germline V gene data show CDR1 as LGHDT and CDR2 as YNNKEL (reference sequence). This CDR3 contains 15 residues. V gave up 1 base and J gave up 1 base, with 10 bases separating them. In DNA form, the CDR3 reads TGTGCCAGCAGCCAAGGTACACTCAGCCAAGAGACCCAGTACTTC. This gives the protein CASSQGTLSQETQYF.

This chain links TRBV10-1 with TRBJ2-3, with D hard to call. The CDR3 is 11 amino acids. Germline lookup yields CDR1 WNHNN and CDR2 SYGVQD (reference sequence). The V end lost 3 bases, the J end lost 4 bases, and 2 bases lay between the germline ends. The CDR3, as DNA: TGCGCCAGCAGTGATCCAGATACGCAGTATTTT. This sequence encodes CASSDPDTQYF.

This chain uses TRBV11-3 with TRBJ2-7, with D perhaps TRBD1 (6 bases). Germline assignment: CDR1 SGHNT and CDR2 YENEEA. Trimming stripped 5 bases from V and 3 bases from J, with 11 bases between. The CDR3 runs to 13 residues. The CDR3, as DNA: TGTGCCAGCAGCGAGGGGGTAGGCTACGAGCAGTACTTC. The encoded protein is CASSEGVGYEQYF.